This TCR beta chain was captured in a study of blood T cells in healthy people across ages. PCR was performed a second time for about 7 to 11 cycles using a sample-barcoded 5' primer and a J-beta primer mix. Using its own MiXCR run on the 5' RACE reads, TCRdb lists one record per CDR3 protein. The table lists about 800,000 distinct CDR3 sequences, just under 25% of them singletons, with under 4.5% in the top ten. PBMCs were isolated at a quantity of at least 6 million per sample. Trimming removed 3 bases from V and 5 bases from J; junction bases left unmatched: 21. CDR3 size: 20 residues. This sample also belongs to another study, concerning T cells of mothers and their children.

This receptor was identified in a boy aged 5-17 years in good health. The genes are TRBV12-3 or TRBV12-4 and TRBJ2-7; 11 bases line up with TRBD2. Sequences were obtained from blood. CDR3 amino acids: CASSFRLAGRTRYLRDEQYF. The CDR3 DNA reads TGTGCCAGCAGTTTCAGACTAGCGGGGCGAACACGCTACCTCCGGGACGAGCAGTACTTC.